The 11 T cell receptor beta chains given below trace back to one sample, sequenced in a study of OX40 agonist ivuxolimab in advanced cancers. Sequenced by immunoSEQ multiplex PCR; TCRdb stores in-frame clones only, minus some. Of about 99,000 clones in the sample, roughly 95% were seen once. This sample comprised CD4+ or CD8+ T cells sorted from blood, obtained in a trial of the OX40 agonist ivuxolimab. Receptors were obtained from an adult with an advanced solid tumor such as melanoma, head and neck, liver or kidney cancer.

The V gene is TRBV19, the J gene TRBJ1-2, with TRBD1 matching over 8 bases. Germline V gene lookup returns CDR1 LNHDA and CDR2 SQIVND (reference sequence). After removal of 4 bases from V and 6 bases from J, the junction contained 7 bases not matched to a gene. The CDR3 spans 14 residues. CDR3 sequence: CASSTLQGGNGYTF. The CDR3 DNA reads TGTGCCAGTAGTACCCTACAGGGGGGGAATGGCTACACCTTC.

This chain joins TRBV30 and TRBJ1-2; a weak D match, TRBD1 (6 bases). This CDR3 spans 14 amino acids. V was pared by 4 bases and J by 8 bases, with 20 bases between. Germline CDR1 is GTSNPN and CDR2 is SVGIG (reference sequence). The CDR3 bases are TGTGCCTGGACCCACACAGGGCTGCGGGACGGCTACACCTTC. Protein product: CAWTHTGLRDGYTF. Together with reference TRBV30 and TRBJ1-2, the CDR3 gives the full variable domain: SQTIHQWPATLVQPVGSPLSLECTVEGTSNPNLYWYRQAAGRGLQLLFYSVGIGQISSEVPQNLSASRPQDRQFILSSKKLLLSDSGFYLCAWTHTGLRDGYTFGSGTRLTVV.

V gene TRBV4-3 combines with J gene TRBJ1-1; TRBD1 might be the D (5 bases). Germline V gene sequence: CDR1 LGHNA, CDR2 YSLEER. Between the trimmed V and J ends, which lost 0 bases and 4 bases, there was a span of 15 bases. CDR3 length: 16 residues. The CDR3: CASSQDSRGEGTEAFF. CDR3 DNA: TGCGCCAGCAGCCAAGATTCAAGGGGCGAGGGCACTGAAGCTTTCTTT.

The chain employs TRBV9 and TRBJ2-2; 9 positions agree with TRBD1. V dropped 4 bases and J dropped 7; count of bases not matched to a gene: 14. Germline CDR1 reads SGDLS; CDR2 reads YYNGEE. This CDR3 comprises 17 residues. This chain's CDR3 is CASSTRRTGDFGGELFF. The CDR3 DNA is TGTGCCAGCAGCACCCGGCGGACAGGGGATTTTGGCGGGGAGCTGTTTTTT.

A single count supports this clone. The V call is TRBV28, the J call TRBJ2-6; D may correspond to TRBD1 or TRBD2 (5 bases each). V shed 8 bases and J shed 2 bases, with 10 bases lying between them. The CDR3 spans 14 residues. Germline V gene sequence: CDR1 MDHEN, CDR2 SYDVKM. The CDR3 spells CASRLGAGANVLTF. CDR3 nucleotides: TGTGCCAGCCGACTGGGGGCTGGGGCCAACGTCCTGACTTTC.

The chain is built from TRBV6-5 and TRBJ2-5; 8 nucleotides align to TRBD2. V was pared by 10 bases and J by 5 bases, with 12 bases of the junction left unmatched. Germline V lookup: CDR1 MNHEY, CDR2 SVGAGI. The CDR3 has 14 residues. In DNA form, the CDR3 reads TGTGCCACACAGAGCAGCGGGAGTGGGGAGACCCAGTACTTC. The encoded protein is CATQSSGSGETQYF.

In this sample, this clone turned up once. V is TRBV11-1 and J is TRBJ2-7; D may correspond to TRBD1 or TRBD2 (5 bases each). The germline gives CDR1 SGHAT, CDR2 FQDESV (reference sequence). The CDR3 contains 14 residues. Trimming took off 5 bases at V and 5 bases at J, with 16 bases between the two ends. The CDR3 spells CASSHGAKGNEQYF. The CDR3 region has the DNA TGTGCCAGCAGCCACGGGGCTAAAGGGAACGAGCAGTACTTC.

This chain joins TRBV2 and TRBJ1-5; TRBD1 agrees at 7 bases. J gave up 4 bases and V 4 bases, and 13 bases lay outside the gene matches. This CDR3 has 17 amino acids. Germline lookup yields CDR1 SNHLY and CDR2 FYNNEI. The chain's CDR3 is CASSAERSEQGNQPQHF. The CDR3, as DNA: TGTGCCAGCAGTGCAGAAAGATCCGAACAGGGGAATCAGCCCCAGCATTTT.

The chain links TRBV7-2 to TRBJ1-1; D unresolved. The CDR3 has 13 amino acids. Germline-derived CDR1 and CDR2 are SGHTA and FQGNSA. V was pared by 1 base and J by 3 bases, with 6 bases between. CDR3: CASSLGFHTEAFF. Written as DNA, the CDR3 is TGTGCCAGCAGCTTAGGTTTTCACACTGAAGCTTTCTTT.

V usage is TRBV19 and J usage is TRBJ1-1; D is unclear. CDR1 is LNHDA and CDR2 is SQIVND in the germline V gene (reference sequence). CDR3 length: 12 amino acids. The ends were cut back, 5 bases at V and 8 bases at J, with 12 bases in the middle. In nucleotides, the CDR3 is TGTGCCAGTAGTGCCGGAACAACAGAAGCTTTCTTT. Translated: CASSAGTTEAFF. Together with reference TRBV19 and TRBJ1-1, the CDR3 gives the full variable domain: DGGITQSPKYLFRKEGQNVTLSCEQNLNHDAMYWYRQDPGQGLRLIYYSQIVNDFQKGDIAEGYSVSREKKESFPLTVTSAQKNPTAFYLCASSAGTTEAFFGQGTRLTVV.

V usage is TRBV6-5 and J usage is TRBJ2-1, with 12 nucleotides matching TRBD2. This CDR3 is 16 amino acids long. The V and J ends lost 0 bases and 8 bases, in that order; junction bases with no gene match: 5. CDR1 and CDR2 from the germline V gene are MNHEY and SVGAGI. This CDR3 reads CASSYSGLAGRDEQFF. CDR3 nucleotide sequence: TGTGCCAGCAGTTACTCAGGACTAGCGGGGAGGGATGAGCAGTTCTTC.